Listed here is a single T cell receptor beta chain. Its antigen target is currently unknown. No base quality values were provided; no much bigger clone lies one nucleotide off. Looking up the germline V gene yields CDR1 MNHNS and CDR2 SASEGT. The cysteine opens and the phenylalanine closes a CDR3 of 15 amino acids. The only DNA kept is the CDR3, 45 bases in frame from the first base. V sheds 7 bases and J sheds 0 bases, leaving 12 bases between their ends. Focal radiation therapy combined with CTLA-4 blockade (ipilimumab) was tested in patients with chemo-refractory metastatic non-small-cell lung cancer. The protocol used for the library was the immunoSEQ multiplex PCR assay. The source is immuneACCESS, and TCRdb retained only in-frame sequences with V and J called. Part of the clones is not carried over; for the studies checked, unresolved V genes explain less than half of this, and the remainder is unexplained. The table for this sample lists 55,000 to 70,000 clones; around 80% of them were counted only once. The ten biggest clones cover approximately 17% of the sample.

The data originate from a study of radiotherapy plus CTLA-4 blockade in lung cancer (dated by TCRdb to the late 2010s). Study-wide context: Objective responses were observed in approximately 19% of enrolled patients, and disease control was achieved in 31%.

Findings and caveats that apply to the study as a whole: Increased serum interferon-beta after radiation, together with early dynamic changes in blood T cell clones, were reported to be the strongest predictors of response. After treatment with radiotherapy and ipilimumab, TCR clones that originated in tumors expanded in peripheral blood.

The sample in question was peripheral blood, obtained from a patient treated with radiotherapy plus ipilimumab. The receptor was isolated from a human donor with non-small cell lung cancer who had a complete response to radiotherapy plus ipilimumab. The chain links TRBV6-1 with TRBJ2-2, with a tentative D gene TRBD1 over 6 matching bases. The DNA sequence is as follows: TGTGCCAGCAACCCACAGGGAACGAACACCGGGGAGCTGTTTTTT. Translated, this is CASNPQGTNTGELFF.